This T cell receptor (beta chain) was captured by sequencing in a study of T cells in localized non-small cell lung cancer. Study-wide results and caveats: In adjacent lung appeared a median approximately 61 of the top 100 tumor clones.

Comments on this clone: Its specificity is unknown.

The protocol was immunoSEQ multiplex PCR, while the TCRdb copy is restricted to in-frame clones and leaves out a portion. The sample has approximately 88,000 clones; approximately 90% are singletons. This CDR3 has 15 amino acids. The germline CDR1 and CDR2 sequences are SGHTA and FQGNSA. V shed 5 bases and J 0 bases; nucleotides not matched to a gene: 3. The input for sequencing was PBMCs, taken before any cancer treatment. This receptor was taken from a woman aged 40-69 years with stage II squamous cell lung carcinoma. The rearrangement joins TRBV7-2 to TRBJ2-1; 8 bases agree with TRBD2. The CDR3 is CASSQLAASYNEQFF. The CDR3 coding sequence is TGTGCCAGCAGCCAACTAGCGGCCTCCTACAATGAGCAGTTCTTC.